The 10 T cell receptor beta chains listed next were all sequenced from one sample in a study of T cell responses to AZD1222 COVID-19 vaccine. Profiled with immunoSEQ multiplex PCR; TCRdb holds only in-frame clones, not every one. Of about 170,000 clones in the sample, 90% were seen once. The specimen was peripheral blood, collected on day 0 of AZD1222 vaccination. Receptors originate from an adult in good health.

The CDR3 nucleotides read TGTGCCAGTAGTATTGGGACTCTCTCTGGGGCCAACGTCCTGACTTTC. It yields the protein CASSIGTLSGANVLTF. This chain links TRBV19 with TRBJ2-6, with D perhaps TRBD2 (6 bases). V was clipped by 3 bases and J by 0 bases, with 9 bases between them. The CDR3 has 16 amino acids. CDR1 is LNHDA and CDR2 is SQIVND in the germline V gene (reference sequence).

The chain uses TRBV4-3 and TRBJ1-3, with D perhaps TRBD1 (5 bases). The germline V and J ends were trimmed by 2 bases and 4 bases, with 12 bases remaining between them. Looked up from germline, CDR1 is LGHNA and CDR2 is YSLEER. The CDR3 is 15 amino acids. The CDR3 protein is CASSQIRGSGNTIYF. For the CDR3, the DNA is TGCGCCAGCAGCCAAATAAGGGGTTCGGGAAACACCATATATTTT.

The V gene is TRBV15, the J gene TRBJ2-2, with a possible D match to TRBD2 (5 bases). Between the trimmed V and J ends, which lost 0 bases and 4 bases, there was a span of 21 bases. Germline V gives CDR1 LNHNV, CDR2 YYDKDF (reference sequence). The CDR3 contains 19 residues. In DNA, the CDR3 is TGTGCCACCAGCAGAGATGGGCTCGGGGTCGACCGTTCCACCGGGGAGCTGTTTTTT. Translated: CATSRDGLGVDRSTGELFF.

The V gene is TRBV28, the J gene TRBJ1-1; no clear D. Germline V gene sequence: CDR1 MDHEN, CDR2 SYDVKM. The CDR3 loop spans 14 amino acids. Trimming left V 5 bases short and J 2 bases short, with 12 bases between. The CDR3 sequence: CASSERRFNTEAFF. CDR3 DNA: TGTGCCAGCAGTGAACGGAGGTTTAACACTGAAGCTTTCTTT.

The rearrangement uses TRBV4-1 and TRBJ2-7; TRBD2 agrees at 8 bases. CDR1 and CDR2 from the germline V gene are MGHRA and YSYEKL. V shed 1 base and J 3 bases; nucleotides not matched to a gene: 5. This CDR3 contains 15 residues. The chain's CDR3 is CASSQGTSGFYEQYF. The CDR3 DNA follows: TGCGCCAGCAGCCAAGGCACTAGCGGATTCTACGAGCAGTACTTC.

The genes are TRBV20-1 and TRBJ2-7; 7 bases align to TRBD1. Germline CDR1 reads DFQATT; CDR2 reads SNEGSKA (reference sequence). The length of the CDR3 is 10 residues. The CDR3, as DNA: TGCCGGACAGGTGCCTACGAGCAGTACTTC. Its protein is CRTGAYEQYF.

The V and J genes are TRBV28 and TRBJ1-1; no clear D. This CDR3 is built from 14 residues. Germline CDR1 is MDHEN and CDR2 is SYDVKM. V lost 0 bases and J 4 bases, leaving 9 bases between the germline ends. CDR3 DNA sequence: TGTGCCAGCAGTTTATGGGGCGGTGGCACTGAAGCTTTCTTT. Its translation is CASSLWGGGTEAFF.

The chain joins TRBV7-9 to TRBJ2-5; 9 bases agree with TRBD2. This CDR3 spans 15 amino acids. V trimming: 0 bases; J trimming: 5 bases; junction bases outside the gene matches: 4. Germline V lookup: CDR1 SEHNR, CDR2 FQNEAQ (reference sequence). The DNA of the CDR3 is TGTGCCAGCAGCTTAGCTAGCGGGGGTGTGGAGACCCAGTACTTC. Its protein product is CASSLASGGVETQYF.

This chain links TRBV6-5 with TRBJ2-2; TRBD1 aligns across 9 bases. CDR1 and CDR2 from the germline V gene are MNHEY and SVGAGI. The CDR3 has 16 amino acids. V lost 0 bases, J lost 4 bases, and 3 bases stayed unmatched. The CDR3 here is CASSYSWTGATGELFF. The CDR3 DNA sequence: TGTGCCAGCAGTTACTCGTGGACAGGGGCCACCGGGGAGCTGTTTTTT.

Here the CDR3 reads CATSGGIGYNSPLHF. The CDR3 DNA is TGTGCCACCAGCGGAGGGATCGGCTATAATTCACCCCTCCACTTT. The chain combines TRBV15 with TRBJ1-6; D ambiguous. Germline V gene data show CDR1 as LNHNV and CDR2 as YYDKDF (reference sequence). Trimming left V 5 bases short and J 3 bases short, with 11 bases between. This CDR3 has 15 residues.